Listed below are T cell receptor beta chains from one sample, sequenced in a study of vaccination and CD4 T cells after COVID-19. For these receptors, no antigen is known. Each CDR3 protein is one row after TCRdb ran MiXCR on the PCR reads. In the table there are roughly 16,000 distinct CDR3 sequences, about 40% of which are singletons. Sequencing was performed on CD4+ T cells from blood, cultured in vitro. The receptors shown here come from a human donor who had recovered from COVID-19. The CDR3 runs from the conserved cysteine through the conserved F or W. Each record gives: D gene, clone size, V gene, J gene, CDR3 protein, CDR3 DNA. A D gene is named only where the DNA matches it firmly. Only part of the rows carry a size: once, few, many, or a class if the clone is expanded.

D gene: -
clone size: -
V gene: TRBV6-4
J gene: TRBJ2-3
CDR3 protein: CASSDGRESDTQYF
CDR3 DNA: TGTGCCAGCAGTGACGGTCGGGAGTCAGATACGCAGTATTTT

D gene: TRBD2
clone size: -
V gene: TRBV19
J gene: TRBJ2-3
CDR3 protein: CASTSGTGDTQYF
CDR3 DNA: TGTGCCAGTACTAGCGGGACTGGAGATACGCAGTATTTT

D gene: TRBD1
clone size: once
V gene: TRBV6-1
J gene: TRBJ2-7
CDR3 protein: CASREWDRPEQYF
CDR3 DNA: TGTGCCAGCAGAGAATGGGACAGGCCCGAGCAGTACTTC

D gene: -
clone size: -
V gene: TRBV7-6
J gene: TRBJ2-5
CDR3 protein: CASSSHQETQYF
CDR3 DNA: TGTGCCAGCAGCTCCCACCAAGAGACCCAGTACTTC

D gene: -
clone size: -
V gene: TRBV6-1
J gene: TRBJ1-6
CDR3 protein: CASRGGRNNSPLHF
CDR3 DNA: TGTGCCAGCAGGGGGGGACGGAATAATTCACCCCTCCACTTT

D gene: -
clone size: -
V gene: TRBV6-2/TRBV6-3
J gene: TRBJ1-5
CDR3 protein: CASSYSLGGSQPQHF
CDR3 DNA: TGTGCCAGCAGTTACTCTTTGGGGGGATCTCAGCCCCAGCATTTT

D gene: -
clone size: -
V gene: TRBV28
J gene: TRBJ2-3
CDR3 protein: CASGRVTSTDTQYF
CDR3 DNA: TGTGCCAGCGGGCGAGTGACTAGCACAGATACGCAGTATTTT

D gene: -
clone size: -
V gene: TRBV5-1
J gene: TRBJ2-5
CDR3 protein: CASSRDLPGETQYF
CDR3 DNA: TGCGCCAGCAGCCGGGACCTTCCGGGGGAGACCCAGTACTTC

D gene: TRBD2
clone size: -
V gene: TRBV12-3/TRBV12-4
J gene: TRBJ2-5
CDR3 protein: CASSFGTSGQETQYF
CDR3 DNA: TGTGCCAGCAGTTTCGGGACTAGCGGTCAAGAGACCCAGTACTTC

D gene: -
clone size: -
V gene: TRBV20-1
J gene: TRBJ2-7
CDR3 protein: CSAPHPPSGTQSSYEQYF
CDR3 DNA: TGCAGTGCTCCACATCCCCCGTCCGGGACTCAGAGCTCCTACGAGCAGTACTTC

D gene: -
clone size: -
V gene: TRBV21-1
J gene: TRBJ1-5
CDR3 protein: CASGLRRPQHF
CDR3 DNA: TGTGCCAGCGGGCTCAGGCGGCCCCAGCATTTT

D gene: -
clone size: -
V gene: TRBV2
J gene: TRBJ1-2
CDR3 protein: CASRKERGQGYTF
CDR3 DNA: TGTGCCAGCAGGAAAGAGCGGGGGCAAGGCTACACCTTC

D gene: -
clone size: -
V gene: TRBV6-1
J gene: TRBJ2-1
CDR3 protein: CASNLGDNEQFF
CDR3 DNA: TGTGCCAGCAACCTAGGAGACAATGAGCAGTTCTTC

D gene: TRBD2
clone size: -
V gene: TRBV28
J gene: TRBJ2-2
CDR3 protein: CASISPAGGPDTGELFF
CDR3 DNA: TGTGCCAGCATCAGTCCAGCGGGAGGGCCCGACACCGGGGAGCTGTTTTTT

D gene: TRBD1
clone size: -
V gene: TRBV30
J gene: TRBJ2-2
CDR3 protein: CAWSARGRAGELFF
CDR3 DNA: TGTGCCTGGAGTGCAAGGGGGCGAGCCGGGGAGCTGTTTTTT

D gene: -
clone size: -
V gene: TRBV7-6
J gene: TRBJ1-2
CDR3 protein: CASSMTAATGYTF
CDR3 DNA: TGTGCCAGCAGCATGACTGCCGCCACGGGCTACACCTTC

D gene: -
clone size: medium-sized
V gene: TRBV2
J gene: TRBJ1-1
CDR3 protein: CASSPDNTEAFF
CDR3 DNA: TGTGCCAGCAGTCCCGATAACACTGAAGCTTTCTTT

D gene: TRBD1
clone size: -
V gene: TRBV30
J gene: TRBJ1-1
CDR3 protein: CAWTRTGVSTEAFF
CDR3 DNA: TGTGCCTGGACCAGAACAGGGGTTTCCACTGAAGCTTTCTTT

D gene: -
clone size: -
V gene: TRBV20-1
J gene: TRBJ2-3
CDR3 protein: CSARVITSGTDTQYF
CDR3 DNA: TGCAGTGCCCGGGTAATAACGAGCGGCACAGATACGCAGTATTTT

D gene: TRBD2
clone size: -
V gene: TRBV6-1
J gene: TRBJ2-3
CDR3 protein: CASRGTREGLTDTQYF
CDR3 DNA: TGTGCCAGCAGGGGTACGCGGGAGGGCCTGACAGATACGCAGTATTTT

D gene: -
clone size: few
V gene: TRBV6-2/TRBV6-3
J gene: TRBJ2-5
CDR3 protein: CASSYRQILQETQYF
CDR3 DNA: TGTGCCAGCAGTTATCGGCAGATACTACAAGAGACCCAGTACTTC

D gene: TRBD2
clone size: -
V gene: TRBV20-1
J gene: TRBJ2-7
CDR3 protein: CSASLAGVGRVEQYF
CDR3 DNA: TGCAGTGCTAGTTTGGCGGGAGTAGGAAGGGTCGAGCAGTACTTC

D gene: -
clone size: few
V gene: TRBV20-1
J gene: TRBJ1-6
CDR3 protein: CSAAHSLGANSPLHF
CDR3 DNA: TGCAGTGCTGCCCATTCTCTGGGCGCGAATTCACCCCTCCACTTT

D gene: -
clone size: once
V gene: TRBV6-1
J gene: TRBJ1-4
CDR3 protein: CASSRVWGEKLFF
CDR3 DNA: TGTGCCAGCTCCCGGGTTTGGGGTGAAAAACTGTTTTTT

D gene: TRBD1
clone size: -
V gene: TRBV5-6
J gene: TRBJ2-5
CDR3 protein: CASSRTGGRGTQYF
CDR3 DNA: TGTGCCAGCAGCCGGACAGGGGGCAGGGGGACCCAGTACTTC

D gene: -
clone size: once
V gene: TRBV20-1
J gene: TRBJ2-1
CDR3 protein: CSADRASMGEQFF
CDR3 DNA: TGCAGTGCTGACCGGGCCTCCATGGGTGAGCAGTTCTTC

D gene: -
clone size: few
V gene: TRBV20-1
J gene: TRBJ2-5
CDR3 protein: CSASGTLPETQYF
CDR3 DNA: TGCAGTGCTTCCGGGACCCTTCCGGAGACCCAGTACTTC

D gene: -
clone size: few
V gene: TRBV4-1
J gene: TRBJ1-5
CDR3 protein: CASSQEAAGRGNQPQHF
CDR3 DNA: TGCGCCAGCAGCCAAGAAGCCGCAGGGAGGGGGAATCAGCCCCAGCATTTT

D gene: -
clone size: -
V gene: TRBV28
J gene: TRBJ1-5
CDR3 protein: CASSFVRAMGNQPQHF
CDR3 DNA: TGTGCCAGCAGTTTCGTCCGGGCGATGGGCAATCAGCCCCAGCATTTT

D gene: -
clone size: -
V gene: TRBV6-5
J gene: TRBJ1-6
CDR3 protein: CASSSTHSVGSPLHF
CDR3 DNA: TGTGCCAGCAGTTCCACCCACAGCGTGGGTTCACCCCTCCACTTT

D gene: -
clone size: -
V gene: TRBV20-1
J gene: TRBJ1-4
CDR3 protein: CSARDSRGFEKLFF
CDR3 DNA: TGCAGTGCTAGGGACAGTCGCGGGTTTGAAAAACTGTTTTTT

D gene: TRBD2
clone size: few
V gene: TRBV20-1
J gene: TRBJ2-1
CDR3 protein: CSARDPLAGDNEQFF
CDR3 DNA: TGCAGTGCTAGAGATCCTCTAGCGGGAGACAATGAGCAGTTCTTC

D gene: TRBD1
clone size: -
V gene: TRBV2
J gene: TRBJ1-2
CDR3 protein: CASRGQGGYGYTF
CDR3 DNA: TGTGCCAGCAGGGGACAGGGTGGCTATGGCTACACCTTC

D gene: TRBD2
clone size: few
V gene: TRBV7-3
J gene: TRBJ2-3
CDR3 protein: CASSFASGSTDTQYF
CDR3 DNA: TGTGCCAGCAGCTTTGCTAGCGGGAGCACAGATACGCAGTATTTT

D gene: TRBD2
clone size: -
V gene: TRBV30
J gene: TRBJ2-3
CDR3 protein: CAIRGGRATDTQYF
CDR3 DNA: TGTGCCATAAGGGGCGGGAGGGCCACAGATACGCAGTATTTT

D gene: -
clone size: -
V gene: TRBV6-1
J gene: TRBJ1-5
CDR3 protein: CASLGHSNQPQHF
CDR3 DNA: TGTGCCAGCCTGGGCCATAGCAATCAGCCCCAGCATTTT

D gene: -
clone size: -
V gene: TRBV12-3/TRBV12-4
J gene: TRBJ1-3
CDR3 protein: CASSPGGALSGNTIYF
CDR3 DNA: TGTGCCAGCAGTCCCGGGGGGGCCCTCTCTGGAAACACCATATATTTT

D gene: -
clone size: -
V gene: TRBV5-4
J gene: TRBJ2-1
CDR3 protein: CASSTTRDSYNEQFF
CDR3 DNA: TGTGCCAGCAGCACGACAAGGGACTCCTACAATGAGCAGTTCTTC

D gene: -
clone size: -
V gene: TRBV19
J gene: TRBJ1-1
CDR3 protein: CASSTRTAANTEAFF
CDR3 DNA: TGTGCCAGTAGTACTCGGACAGCCGCTAACACTGAAGCTTTCTTT

D gene: -
clone size: -
V gene: TRBV28
J gene: TRBJ1-1
CDR3 protein: CASSSNPFRGETEAFF
CDR3 DNA: TGTGCCAGCAGTAGCAACCCTTTCAGGGGAGAAACTGAAGCTTTCTTT

D gene: TRBD2
clone size: -
V gene: TRBV25-1
J gene: TRBJ2-5
CDR3 protein: CASSEWASGETQYF
CDR3 DNA: TGTGCCAGCAGTGAATGGGCTAGCGGGGAGACCCAGTACTTC

D gene: -
clone size: -
V gene: TRBV20-1
J gene: TRBJ2-4
CDR3 protein: CSASLGNRVLNIQYF
CDR3 DNA: TGCAGTGCTAGTTTGGGCAACAGGGTACTAAACATTCAGTACTTC

D gene: -
clone size: -
V gene: TRBV28
J gene: TRBJ1-2
CDR3 protein: CASAPGGYGYTF
CDR3 DNA: TGTGCCAGTGCGCCGGGGGGCTATGGCTACACCTTC

D gene: -
clone size: -
V gene: TRBV2
J gene: TRBJ1-6
CDR3 protein: CASIAVAPGSPLHF
CDR3 DNA: TGTGCCAGCATTGCTGTGGCACCGGGATCACCCCTCCACTTT

D gene: TRBD2
clone size: few
V gene: TRBV20-1
J gene: TRBJ2-7
CDR3 protein: CSARPKGLAGTYEQYF
CDR3 DNA: TGCAGTGCTAGGCCAAAGGGGCTAGCGGGAACCTACGAGCAGTACTTC

D gene: -
clone size: -
V gene: TRBV28
J gene: TRBJ2-7
CDR3 protein: CASTPSLGVQYF
CDR3 DNA: TGTGCCAGCACCCCCTCCTTAGGGGTGCAGTACTTC

D gene: -
clone size: -
V gene: TRBV5-1
J gene: TRBJ2-5
CDR3 protein: CASSGGGTVNQETQYF
CDR3 DNA: TGCGCCAGCAGCGGAGGCGGGACAGTAAACCAAGAGACCCAGTACTTC

D gene: -
clone size: few
V gene: TRBV18
J gene: TRBJ2-2
CDR3 protein: CASSPHPLNTGELFF
CDR3 DNA: TGTGCCAGCTCACCCCACCCCCTTAACACCGGGGAGCTGTTTTTT

D gene: -
clone size: few
V gene: TRBV10-1
J gene: TRBJ2-2
CDR3 protein: CASSEEGPPGELFF
CDR3 DNA: TGCGCCAGCAGTGAAGAGGGACCCCCCGGGGAGCTGTTTTTT

D gene: -
clone size: medium-sized
V gene: TRBV7-2
J gene: TRBJ1-5
CDR3 protein: CASSLRGQPQHF
CDR3 DNA: TGTGCCAGCAGCTTAAGAGGGCAGCCCCAGCATTTT

D gene: TRBD2
clone size: -
V gene: TRBV2
J gene: TRBJ2-5
CDR3 protein: CATTGLAGETQYF
CDR3 DNA: TGTGCCACGACGGGACTAGCGGGAGAGACCCAGTACTTC